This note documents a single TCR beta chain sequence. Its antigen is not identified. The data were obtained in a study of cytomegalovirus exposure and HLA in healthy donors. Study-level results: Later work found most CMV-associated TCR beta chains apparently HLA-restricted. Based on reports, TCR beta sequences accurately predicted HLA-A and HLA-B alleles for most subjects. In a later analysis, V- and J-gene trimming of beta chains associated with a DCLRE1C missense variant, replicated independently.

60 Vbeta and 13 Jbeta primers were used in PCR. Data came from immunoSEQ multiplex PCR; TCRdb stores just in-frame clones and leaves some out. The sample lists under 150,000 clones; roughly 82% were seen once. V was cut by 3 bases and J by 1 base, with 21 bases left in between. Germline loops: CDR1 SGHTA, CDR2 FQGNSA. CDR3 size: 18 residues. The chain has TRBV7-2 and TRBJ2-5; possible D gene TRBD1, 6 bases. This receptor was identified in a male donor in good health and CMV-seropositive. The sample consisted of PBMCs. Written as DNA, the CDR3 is TGTGCCAGCAGCTTCCCCTTAGAGCCGGACAGAGCCCAAGAGACCCAGTACTTC. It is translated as CASSFPLEPDRAQETQYF.